These 14 T cell receptor beta chains were sequenced from one sample in a study of blood T cell repertoires in COVID-19. Repertoires were generated with immunoSEQ multiplex PCR, while TCRdb's copy carries only in-frame clones and drops some. This sample yields 150,000 to 200,000 clones, of which about 86% are seen a single time; around an eighth belongs to the top ten. The sample was peripheral blood. The receptors here all came from a woman in her seventies with COVID-19, enrolled during active disease.

V is TRBV7-3 and J is TRBJ1-3, with D perhaps TRBD1 (6 bases). Between the trimmed V and J ends, which lost 5 bases and 1 base, there was a span of 15 bases. CDR1 SGHTA and CDR2 FQGTGA come from the germline V gene. This CDR3 comprises 16 residues. The DNA of the CDR3 is TGTGCCAGCAGCGCCCAGGGGCTGCGTTCTGGAAACACCATATATTTT. Its protein is CASSAQGLRSGNTIYF.

V and J are TRBV7-9 and TRBJ1-1; 8 nucleotides line up with TRBD1. After removal of 1 base from V and 4 bases from J, the junction contained 5 bases not matched to a gene. Germline V CDR1 and CDR2: SEHNR, FQNEAQ (reference sequence). The CDR3 sequence is 15 residues long. The CDR3 sequence: CASSLVTGGFTEAFF. CDR3 sequence (DNA): TGTGCCAGCAGCTTAGTAACAGGGGGTTTCACTGAAGCTTTCTTT.

V is TRBV30 and J is TRBJ1-2; D is uncertain. Germline values: CDR1 GTSNPN, CDR2 SVGIG (reference sequence). The V and J ends lost 5 bases and 3 bases respectively, with 13 bases between them. CDR3 length equals 13 residues. CDR3 residues: CAWYTGRDYGYTF. CDR3 DNA sequence: TGTGCCTGGTACACGGGGAGGGACTATGGCTACACCTTC.

The V gene is TRBV12-5, the J gene TRBJ2-1, with D hard to call. The CDR3 extends over 13 amino acids. Germline lookup yields CDR1 LGHNT and CDR2 FRNRAP. The germline V and J ends were trimmed by 3 bases and 7 bases, with 10 bases remaining between them. CDR3 DNA: TGTGCTAGTGGTTTCTCGAACCAGAATGAGCAGTTCTTC. Amino acids: CASGFSNQNEQFF.

In its sample, this clone was seen once. This chain links TRBV5-1 with TRBJ1-2, with TRBD1 matching over 8 bases. V was pared by 4 bases and J by 6 bases, with 5 bases of the junction left unmatched. CDR1 and CDR2 from the germline V gene are SGHRS and YFSETQ. This CDR3 is built from 13 residues. CDR3 region: CASSLTGEDGYTF. The CDR3 coding sequence is TGCGCCAGCAGCCTGACAGGGGAGGATGGCTACACCTTC.

The J gene is TRBJ1-2, the V gene TRBV5-1; the match to TRBD1 covers 8 bases. CDR1 is SGHRS, CDR2 YFSETQ, per germline. Losses at the gene ends were 1 base for V and 6 bases for J; bases not matched to a gene: 5. The CDR3 has 14 residues. The CDR3 DNA sequence: TGCGCCAGCAGCTTGCAGGGGGCGCGAGATGGCTACACCTTC. Protein: CASSLQGARDGYTF.

This chain links TRBV3-1 (or the pseudogene TRBV3-2) with TRBJ2-1; D unresolved. There are 13 residues in the CDR3. Per germline, CDR1 LGHDT and CDR2 YNNKEL (reference sequence). V lost 1 base and J 6 bases, leaving 7 bases between the germline ends. In nucleotides, the CDR3 is TGTGCCAGCAGCCAAGTTTGGCTCAATGAGCAGTTCTTC. This sequence encodes CASSQVWLNEQFF.

The chain is built from TRBV7-2 and TRBJ2-1; D is unclear. The V and J ends lost 7 bases and 7 bases respectively, with 17 bases between them. CDR1 and CDR2 from the germline V gene are SGHTA and FQGNSA. The CDR3 spans 14 residues. CDR3 residues: CASTFPGAWNEQFF. The DNA of the CDR3 is TGTGCCAGCACCTTCCCGGGTGCCTGGAATGAGCAGTTCTTC.

The chain recombines TRBV7-3 with TRBJ2-2; TRBD2 is a possible D gene (7 bases). Germline V gene sequence: CDR1 SGHTA, CDR2 FQGTGA. V gave up 5 bases and J gave up 6 bases, with 16 bases separating them. The CDR3 spans 15 residues. Here the CDR3 reads CASSPSRGGAGELFF. The CDR3 DNA is TGTGCCAGCAGCCCCTCAAGGGGGGGAGCCGGGGAGCTGTTTTTT.

This clone has a single count. The V and J genes are TRBV30 and TRBJ2-4; D perhaps matches TRBD1 (5 bases). V lost 2 bases and J lost 6, with 8 bases in between. There are 12 residues in the CDR3. CDR1 and CDR2 from the germline V gene are GTSNPN and SVGIG (reference sequence). The CDR3 region is CAWSRGSNIQYF. The CDR3 coding sequence is TGTGCCTGGAGTAGGGGATCAAACATTCAGTACTTC.

This clone was picked up a small number of times. This chain connects TRBV5-1 to TRBJ2-7; D possibly corresponds to TRBD1 (6 bases). The CDR3 is made up of 14 amino acids. Trimming stripped 4 bases from V and 3 bases from J, with 14 bases between. The germline CDR1 and CDR2 sequences are SGHRS and YFSETQ. The CDR3 reads CASSTGQGVYEQYF. CDR3 sequence (DNA): TGCGCCAGCAGCACGGGACAAGGGGTCTACGAGCAGTACTTC.

The chain has TRBV28 and TRBJ2-1, with TRBD1 identical over 8 bases. The CDR3 consists of 14 residues. Germline V gene data show CDR1 as MDHEN and CDR2 as SYDVKM. V lost 5 bases, J lost 7 bases, and 7 bases stayed unmatched. The CDR3 protein is CASSQATGGNEQFF. The CDR3 DNA sequence: TGTGCCAGCAGTCAAGCTACAGGGGGAAATGAGCAGTTCTTC. The full variable domain, rest sourced from reference TRBV28 and TRBJ2-1, is DVKVTQSSRYLVKRTGEKVFLECVQDMDHENMFWYRQDPGLGLRLIYFSYDVKMKEKGDIPEGYSVSREKKERFSLILESASTNQTSMYLCASSQATGGNEQFFGPGTRLTVL.

The chain links TRBV10-3 to TRBJ2-7, with D perhaps matching TRBD2 (6 bases). V dropped 3 bases and J dropped 7 bases, with 13 bases sitting between them. CDR1 is ENHRY and CDR2 is SYGVKD in the germline V gene. This CDR3 spans 13 amino acids. The CDR3 reads CAISDIEGREQYF. The DNA of the CDR3 is TGTGCCATCAGTGATATCGAGGGGAGGGAGCAGTACTTC.

A word on this clone: Other DNA sequences in the sample encode the same CDR3. The chain couples TRBV19 to TRBJ2-1; 7 bases agree with TRBD2. V lost 3 bases and J lost 4; bases outside the gene matches: 6. The germline V gene encodes CDR1 LNHDA and CDR2 SQIVND (reference sequence). The length of the CDR3 is 15 residues. CDR3 in DNA: TGTGCCAGTAGTATTGGCGGGAGAGCTTACAATGAGCAGTTCTTC. It yields the protein CASSIGGRAYNEQFF.